This T cell receptor beta chain derives from a study of T cell responses to AZD1222 COVID-19 vaccine. This clone has just one count. As yet, its antigen is unknown. TCRdb's table, derived via immunoSEQ multiplex PCR, lists solely in-frame clones and lacks some. This table holds 130,000 or so clones, around 88% found once. With 5 bases removed from V and 4 bases from J, the gap between germline ends came to 11 bases. In germline, CDR1 is MRHNA, CDR2 SNTAGT. The CDR3 is made up of 13 amino acids. Findings of the study overall: Regions 160-218 and 743-854 held dominance among vaccine-associated CD4 TCRs, which spanned spike. Spike-specific TCR breadth rose after two AZD1222 doses, and depth rose as well.

The source is an adult in good health. The gene calls are TRBV6-4 and TRBJ1-2; D remains ambiguous. The material was peripheral blood, obtained on day 0 of MenACWY control vaccination. The CDR3 coding sequence is TGTGCCAGCAGTCCCGGTTTCGGCTATGGCTACACCTTC. Translating it yields CASSPGFGYGYTF.